This T cell receptor (beta chain) was sequenced during a study of T cell responses to AZD1222 COVID-19 vaccine. Study results and limitations: There were mostly white British donors and more females than males, and clonal diversity was possibly underestimated. At 160-218 and 743-854, vaccine-associated CD4 TCRs were dominant, and they spanned spike.

Deletions cut 4 bases from V and 0 bases from J, with 15 bases between. CDR1 and CDR2 (germline): LGHNA, YNFKEQ. This CDR3 has 16 residues. A word on this clone: Its specificity is unknown.

Profiled with immunoSEQ multiplex PCR; TCRdb holds only in-frame clones, not every one. The table records about 130,000 clones, about 93% of them present only once. This clonotype was sampled from an adult in good health. The sequencing used peripheral blood, collected on day 0 of AZD1222 vaccination. V gene TRBV4-2 combines with J gene TRBJ1-2; no definite D call. CDR3 loop: CASSPARRAPNYGYTF. CDR3 bases: TGTGCCAGCAGCCCCGCCAGGAGGGCACCTAACTATGGCTACACCTTC.